Below are 25 T cell receptor beta chains sequenced from a single sample in a study of blood T cell repertoires in COVID-19. Libraries were prepared by immunoSEQ multiplex PCR; TCRdb keeps only in-frame clonotypes and omits some of them. The data show roughly 47,000 clones, approximately 88% seen once. The sequenced material came from peripheral blood. These receptors were obtained from a man in his fifties or sixties with acute or convalescent COVID-19.

The rearrangement links TRBV10-1 to TRBJ1-3; 7 nucleotides align to TRBD1. The CDR3 runs to 16 residues. V trimming: 2 bases; J trimming: 0 bases; junction bases outside the gene matches: 4. Germline V gene lookup returns CDR1 WNHNN and CDR2 SYGVQD (reference sequence). Here the CDR3 reads CASSERQGISGNTIYF. The CDR3 bases are TGCGCCAGCAGTGAGAGACAGGGAATCTCTGGAAACACCATATATTTT.

This clone was recorded a few times. The chain uses TRBV12-3 or TRBV12-4 and TRBJ2-5; D may be TRBD2 (6 bases). This CDR3 is built from 13 residues. V lost 8 bases to trimming and J lost 4 bases, with 14 bases between them. In DNA form, the CDR3 reads TGTGCCAGCGGGGTCGGAGGGCGAGAGACCCAGTACTTC. It translates to CASGVGGRETQYF.

V usage is TRBV7-2 and J usage is TRBJ1-6, with D perhaps TRBD1 (5 bases). The germline gives CDR1 SGHTA, CDR2 FQGNSA. The CDR3 contains 15 residues. The V end was cut by 5 bases, the J end by 7 bases, with 15 bases between. CDR3 nucleotides: TGTGCCAGCAGCGTTAGCTCAGGGCGGAATTCACCCCTCCACTTT. Amino acids: CASSVSSGRNSPLHF. The full variable domain, rest sourced from reference TRBV7-2 and TRBJ1-6, is GAGVSQSPSNKVTEKGKDVELRCDPISGHTALYWYRQSLGQGLEFLIYFQGNSAPDKSGLPSDRFSAERTGGSVSTLTIQRTQQEDSAVYLCASSVSSGRNSPLHFGNGTRLTVT.

Here the CDR3 DNA reads TGTGCCAGCAGCCCCACGGGACAGGGCGAGGAGCAGTACTTC. It codes for CASSPTGQGEEQYF. The V gene is TRBV7-3, the J gene TRBJ2-7; 9 bases fit TRBD1. J lost 7 bases, V lost 5 bases, and 9 bases had no gene match. The CDR3 is made up of 14 amino acids. Germline V gives CDR1 SGHTA, CDR2 FQGTGA.

The gene calls are TRBV18 and TRBJ1-5; 12 bases match TRBD1. With 3 bases clipped from V and 6 bases from J, the junction kept 6 bases outside the gene matches. The length of the CDR3 is 16 residues. Germline assignment: CDR1 KGHSH and CDR2 LQKENI. The CDR3 DNA reads TGTGCCAGCTCACCTCCGGGGACAGGGGGCGGTCAGCCCCAGCATTTT. It translates to CASSPPGTGGGQPQHF.

The chain joins TRBV18 to TRBJ2-1, with 7 bases fitting TRBD2. CDR3 length: 13 amino acids. V shed 6 bases and J 10 bases; nucleotides not matched to a gene: 9. Germline-derived CDR1 and CDR2 are KGHSH and LQKENI. The CDR3 reads CASSPTTGGEQFF. Here the CDR3 DNA reads TGTGCCAGCTCCCCTACCACCGGGGGGGAGCAGTTCTTC.

V and J are TRBV7-7 and TRBJ2-1, with 7 bases identical to TRBD2. The CDR3 is 14 residues long. With 1 base clipped from V and 9 bases from J, the junction kept 6 bases outside the gene matches. Looked up from germline, CDR1 is SSHAT and CDR2 is FNYEAQ (reference sequence). The CDR3 loop is CASSLDAVAGEQFF. CDR3 DNA sequence: TGTGCCAGCAGCTTAGATGCGGTAGCGGGTGAGCAGTTCTTC.

This rearrangement joins TRBV28 to TRBJ2-7; D is ambiguous. Germline V CDR1 and CDR2: MDHEN, SYDVKM. This CDR3 has 11 amino acids. The V and J ends lost 6 bases and 1 base respectively, with 4 bases between them. This CDR3 reads CASRLSYEQYF. The CDR3 DNA is TGTGCCAGCAGACTATCCTACGAGCAGTACTTC.

This sequence joins TRBV2 and TRBJ1-6; D not resolved. CDR3 length: 16 residues. CDR1 and CDR2 (germline): SNHLY, FYNNEI. Trimming took 6 bases from V and 0 from J, leaving 12 bases between them. CDR3 bases: TGTGCCAGCAGCTCTGATAGCGGCTCCTATAATTCACCCCTCCACTTT. The encoded protein is CASSSDSGSYNSPLHF.

V is TRBV6-6 and J is TRBJ1-2; weak D call: TRBD1 (6 bases). The CDR3 totals 15 residues. The germline V gene has CDR1 MNHNY and CDR2 SVGAGI (reference sequence). Trimming removed 5 bases from V and 4 bases from J, with 17 bases in between. CDR3 amino acids: CASSPGAQTFYGYTF. The CDR3 bases are TGTGCCAGCAGTCCAGGGGCCCAGACTTTCTATGGCTACACCTTC.

This rearrangement joins TRBV9 to TRBJ2-7; 8 bases match TRBD2. V lost 4 bases to trimming and J lost 5 bases; unmatched junction nucleotides: 5. The CDR3 extends over 13 amino acids. Germline assignment: CDR1 SGDLS and CDR2 YYNGEE. In DNA form, the CDR3 reads TGTGCCAGCAGCCCGGGACTAGTTAACGAGCAGTACTTC. As protein: CASSPGLVNEQYF.

The V and J genes are TRBV7-2 and TRBJ2-7; D is possibly TRBD1 (6 bases). Trimming took off 6 bases at V and 1 base at J, with 13 bases between the two ends. The CDR3 has 14 amino acids. Germline values: CDR1 SGHTA, CDR2 FQGNSA. The CDR3 loop is CASRLTDRSYEQYF. Written as DNA, the CDR3 is TGTGCCAGCAGGTTAACCGACAGGTCCTACGAGCAGTACTTC. Full variable domain (rest looked up from reference TRBV7-2 and TRBJ2-7): GAGVSQSPSNKVTEKGKDVELRCDPISGHTALYWYRQSLGQGLEFLIYFQGNSAPDKSGLPSDRFSAERTGGSVSTLTIQRTQQEDSAVYLCASRLTDRSYEQYFGPGTRLTVT.

The chain couples TRBV5-6 to TRBJ1-5, with 7 bases that match TRBD1. The J segment lost 6 bases and the V segment lost 0 bases, leaving 6 bases of the junction unmatched. CDR3 length: 15 residues. CDR1 and CDR2 from the germline V gene are SGHDT and YYEEEE. The CDR3 DNA sequence: TGTGCCAGCAGCTTGGAAATGGCAGGGGGTCAGCCCCAGCATTTT. Its translation is CASSLEMAGGQPQHF.

V is TRBV5-1 and J is TRBJ1-1; 9 bases match TRBD1. CDR3 size: 15 residues. Trimming at V came to 0 bases and at J to 2 bases, leaving 2 bases not matched to a gene. Germline CDR1 reads SGHRS; CDR2 reads YFSETQ. The CDR3 DNA sequence: TGCGCCAGCAGCTTGGGGGACAGGGTCAACACTGAAGCTTTCTTT. This sequence encodes CASSLGDRVNTEAFF.

The CDR3 coding sequence is TGTGCCAGCTCACCACTCGCAGGGGGGCATGAAAAACTGTTTTTT. As protein: CASSPLAGGHEKLFF. This rearrangement joins TRBV18 to TRBJ1-4; TRBD1 aligns across 7 bases. Trimming removed 1 base from V and 6 bases from J; junction bases left unmatched: 5. This CDR3 has 15 amino acids. Germline CDR1 is KGHSH and CDR2 is LQKENI.

The chain recombines TRBV19 with TRBJ1-2; tentatively, D is TRBD1 (6 bases). The germline V gene encodes CDR1 LNHDA and CDR2 SQIVND (reference sequence). This CDR3 region has 14 residues. The V end was cut by 4 bases, the J end by 8 bases, with 17 bases between. The CDR3 sequence: CASSTQQGVGGYTF. The CDR3, as DNA: TGTGCCAGTAGTACCCAACAGGGTGTTGGAGGCTACACCTTC.

V and J are TRBV6-5 and TRBJ2-7, with D perhaps matching TRBD2 (6 bases). V was cut by 6 bases and J by 5 bases, with 17 bases left in between. This CDR3 region has 14 residues. Germline CDR1 reads MNHEY; CDR2 reads SVGAGI. The CDR3 protein is CASSRLDYRHEQYF. The CDR3 DNA is TGTGCCAGCAGCCGACTGGACTATCGTCACGAGCAGTACTTC.

The V call is TRBV10-3, the J call TRBJ1-5, with D possibly being TRBD1 (6 bases). V was clipped by 10 bases and J by 5 bases, with 18 bases between them. Per germline, CDR1 ENHRY and CDR2 SYGVKD. The CDR3 extends over 14 amino acids. In DNA form, the CDR3 reads TGTGCCACCCGGACAGACCGTAACGATCAGCCCCAGCATTTT. It codes for CATRTDRNDQPQHF.

This sequence joins TRBV11-3 and TRBJ2-2; D uncertain. Per germline, CDR1 SGHNT and CDR2 YENEEA. Trimming took 1 base from V and 8 from J, leaving 11 bases between them. This CDR3 has 14 residues. CDR3 DNA: TGTGCCAGCAGCTTAGCCCCCGCCGGTGGGGAGCTGTTTTTT. It specifies CASSLAPAGGELFF.

The CDR3 sequence is CASSALDYGYTF. CDR3 coding DNA: TGTGCCAGCAGCGCCCTAGATTATGGCTACACCTTC. The chain is built from TRBV9 and TRBJ1-2; D remains ambiguous. CDR1 and CDR2 from the germline V gene are SGDLS and YYNGEE. This CDR3 region has 12 residues. The germline V and J ends were trimmed by 3 bases and 5 bases, with 8 bases remaining between them.

This chain connects TRBV9 to TRBJ2-1, with unresolved D. Germline-derived CDR1 and CDR2 are SGDLS and YYNGEE. The V end lost 0 bases, the J end lost 5 bases, and 6 bases lay between the germline ends. The CDR3 has 13 amino acids. CDR3 nucleotide sequence: TGTGCCAGCAGCGTAGTGTTAGACAATGAGCAGTTCTTC. Translation gives CASSVVLDNEQFF.

This sequence joins TRBV24-1 and TRBJ2-1; D might be TRBD1 (6 bases). V shed 1 base and J shed 8 bases, with 14 bases lying between them. Germline V lookup: CDR1 KGHDR, CDR2 SFDVKD. The CDR3 length is 15 residues. The CDR3 spells CATSDFARGSHEQFF. The CDR3 DNA reads TGTGCCACCAGTGATTTCGCCAGGGGATCCCATGAGCAGTTCTTC.

The chain employs TRBV27 and TRBJ1-6; 8 nucleotides align to TRBD1. Trimming took 3 bases from V and 8 from J; bases not matched to a gene: 3. Per the germline V gene, CDR1 is MNHEY and CDR2 is SMNVEV (reference sequence). This CDR3 spans 14 amino acids. The CDR3 DNA follows: TGTGCCAGCAGTTTTTGGACAGGGCATTCACCCCTCCACTTT. Translating it yields CASSFWTGHSPLHF.

CDR3 residues: CASSLEGAGQETQYF. In nucleotides, the CDR3 is TGTGCCAGCAGCTTGGAAGGGGCAGGCCAAGAGACCCAGTACTTC. The chain uses TRBV5-8 and TRBJ2-5; perhaps TRBD1 as D (5 bases). This CDR3 has 15 amino acids. V lost 0 bases, J lost 1 base, and 10 bases lay in between. Per the germline V gene, CDR1 is SGHTS and CDR2 is YDEGEE. Looking up the rest from reference TRBV5-8 and TRBJ2-5 gives the full variable domain: EAGVTQSPTHLIKTRGQQATLRCSPISGHTSVYWYQQALGLGLQFLLWYDEGEERNRGNFPPRFSGRQFPNYSSELNVNALELEDSALYLCASSLEGAGQETQYFGPGTRLLVL.

V usage is TRBV7-3 and J usage is TRBJ2-5; 7 nucleotides align to TRBD1. V gave up 1 base and J gave up 5 bases; unmatched junction bases: 7. There are 15 residues in the CDR3. From germline, CDR1 is SGHTA and CDR2 FQGTGA. CDR3 sequence: CASSLNPGQRETQYF. As DNA, the CDR3 is TGTGCCAGCAGCTTAAATCCGGGACAGCGGGAGACCCAGTACTTC.